This T cell receptor (beta chain) is from a study of response to subunit inactivated influenza vaccine. The ends were cut back, 0 bases at V and 4 bases at J, with 15 bases in the middle. Germline CDR1 reads SGHRS; CDR2 reads YFSETQ. The CDR3 spans 16 residues. This clonotype was observed many times. What it recognizes is unknown. TCRdb fed the RT-PCR reads into MiXCR, producing one record per CDR3 protein. The table includes a few hundred thousand distinct CDR3 sequences, roughly 7.9% detected once. Study-level points and caveats: Researchers suggested that each seasonal influenza vaccination recruits few new T cells.

Source: PBMCs from blood, taken less than 25 months after vaccination. The rearrangement links TRBV5-1 to TRBJ2-3; D is possibly TRBD1 (5 bases). The sequence derives from a man aged 45 to 70 who received an inactivated influenza vaccine. The CDR3 DNA is TGCGCCAGCAGCTTGGGGTGGGGAAAACAGGCAGATACGCAGTATTTT. This gives the protein CASSLGWGKQADTQYF.